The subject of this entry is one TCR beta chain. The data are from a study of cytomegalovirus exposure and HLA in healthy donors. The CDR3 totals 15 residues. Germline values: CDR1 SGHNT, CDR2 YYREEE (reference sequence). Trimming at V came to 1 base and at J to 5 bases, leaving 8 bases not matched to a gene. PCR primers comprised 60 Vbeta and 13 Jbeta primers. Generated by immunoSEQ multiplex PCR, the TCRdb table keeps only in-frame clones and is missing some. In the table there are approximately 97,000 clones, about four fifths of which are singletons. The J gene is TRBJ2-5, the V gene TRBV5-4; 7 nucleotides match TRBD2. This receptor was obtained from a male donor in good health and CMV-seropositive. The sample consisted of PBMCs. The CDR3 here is CASSLPGLGGETQYF. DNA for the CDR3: TGTGCCAGCAGCTTGCCAGGGTTGGGGGGGGAGACCCAGTACTTC. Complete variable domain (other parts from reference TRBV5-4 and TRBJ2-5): ETGVTQSPTHLIKTRGQQVTLRCSSQSGHNTVSWYQQALGQGPQFIFQYYREEENGRGNFPPRFSGLQFPNYSSELNVNALELDDSALYLCASSLPGLGGETQYFGPGTRLLVL.